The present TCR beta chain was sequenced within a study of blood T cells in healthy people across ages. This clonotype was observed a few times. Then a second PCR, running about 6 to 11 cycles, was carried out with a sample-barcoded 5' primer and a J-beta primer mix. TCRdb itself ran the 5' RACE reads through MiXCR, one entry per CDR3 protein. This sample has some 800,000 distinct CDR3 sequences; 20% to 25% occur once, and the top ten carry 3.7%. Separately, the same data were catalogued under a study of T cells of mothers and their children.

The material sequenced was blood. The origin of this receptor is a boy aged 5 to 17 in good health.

The CDR3 region is CASSLGGENQPQHF. CDR3 coding DNA: TGTGCCAGCAGCTTAGGAGGGGAGAATCAGCCCCAGCATTTT. The chain couples TRBV7-2 to TRBJ1-5, with D perhaps TRBD1 (5 bases). Germline V lookup: CDR1 SGHTA, CDR2 FQGNSA. This CDR3 has 14 residues. Trimming took off 1 base at V and 4 bases at J, with 8 bases between the two ends.